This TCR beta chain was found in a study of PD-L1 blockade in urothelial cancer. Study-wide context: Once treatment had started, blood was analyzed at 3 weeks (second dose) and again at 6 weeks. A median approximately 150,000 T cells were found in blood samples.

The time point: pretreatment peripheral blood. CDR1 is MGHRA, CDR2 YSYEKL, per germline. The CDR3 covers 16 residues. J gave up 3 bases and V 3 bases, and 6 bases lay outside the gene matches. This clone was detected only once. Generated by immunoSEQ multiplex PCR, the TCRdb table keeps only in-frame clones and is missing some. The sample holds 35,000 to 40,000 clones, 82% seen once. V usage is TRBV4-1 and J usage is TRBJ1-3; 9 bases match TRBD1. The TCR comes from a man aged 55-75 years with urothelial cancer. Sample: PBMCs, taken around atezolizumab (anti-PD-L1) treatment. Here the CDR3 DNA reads TGCGCCAGCAGCCATCGGACAGGGGAGGTTGGAAACACCATATATTTT. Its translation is CASSHRTGEVGNTIYF.